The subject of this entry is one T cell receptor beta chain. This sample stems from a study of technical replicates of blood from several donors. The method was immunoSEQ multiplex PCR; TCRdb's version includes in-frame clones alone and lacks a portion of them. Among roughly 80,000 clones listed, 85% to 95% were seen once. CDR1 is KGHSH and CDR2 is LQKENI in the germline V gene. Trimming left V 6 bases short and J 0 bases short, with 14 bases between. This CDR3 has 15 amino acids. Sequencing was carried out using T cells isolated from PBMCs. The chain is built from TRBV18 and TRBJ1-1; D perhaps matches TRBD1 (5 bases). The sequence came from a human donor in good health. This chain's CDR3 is CASSQRGEVNTEAFF. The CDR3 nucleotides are TGTGCCAGCTCGCAGCGGGGGGAGGTGAACACTGAAGCTTTCTTT. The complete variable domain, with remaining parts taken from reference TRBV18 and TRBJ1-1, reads NAGVMQNPRHLVRRRGQEARLRCSPMKGHSHVYWYRQLPEEGLKFMVYLQKENIIDESGMPKERFSAEFPKEGPSILRIQQVVRGDSAAYFCASSQRGEVNTEAFFGQGTRLTVV.